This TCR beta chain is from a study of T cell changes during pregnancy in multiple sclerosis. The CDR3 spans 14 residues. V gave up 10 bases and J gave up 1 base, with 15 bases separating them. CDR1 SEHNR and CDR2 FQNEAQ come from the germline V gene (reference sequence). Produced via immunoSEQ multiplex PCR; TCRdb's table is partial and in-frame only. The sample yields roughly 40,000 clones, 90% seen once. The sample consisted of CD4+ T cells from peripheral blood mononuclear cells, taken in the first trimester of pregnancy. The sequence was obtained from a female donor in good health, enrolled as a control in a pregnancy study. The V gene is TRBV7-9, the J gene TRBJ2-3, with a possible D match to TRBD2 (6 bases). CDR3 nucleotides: TGTGCCATCCCGCGGCGGGGAGGCACAGATACGCAGTATTTT. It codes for CAIPRRGGTDTQYF.